This T cell receptor (beta chain) was retrieved from a study of blood T cell repertoires in COVID-19. The CDR3 is 15 residues long. CDR1 and CDR2 from the germline V gene are SGHKS and YYEKEE (reference sequence). V was clipped by 2 bases and J by 4 bases, with 15 bases between them. Clones were sequenced by immunoSEQ multiplex PCR, and TCRdb holds only the in-frame ones, with some missing. The sample carries 300,000 or so clones, more than 75% recorded once. The gene calls are TRBV5-5 and TRBJ1-1; maybe TRBD1 (5 bases). Sequences were obtained from peripheral blood. This receptor was obtained from a man over 45 with active or convalescent COVID-19. The CDR3 spells CASSFRERGFTEAFF. The CDR3 DNA follows: TGTGCCAGCAGCTTCAGGGAAAGGGGTTTCACTGAAGCTTTCTTT.